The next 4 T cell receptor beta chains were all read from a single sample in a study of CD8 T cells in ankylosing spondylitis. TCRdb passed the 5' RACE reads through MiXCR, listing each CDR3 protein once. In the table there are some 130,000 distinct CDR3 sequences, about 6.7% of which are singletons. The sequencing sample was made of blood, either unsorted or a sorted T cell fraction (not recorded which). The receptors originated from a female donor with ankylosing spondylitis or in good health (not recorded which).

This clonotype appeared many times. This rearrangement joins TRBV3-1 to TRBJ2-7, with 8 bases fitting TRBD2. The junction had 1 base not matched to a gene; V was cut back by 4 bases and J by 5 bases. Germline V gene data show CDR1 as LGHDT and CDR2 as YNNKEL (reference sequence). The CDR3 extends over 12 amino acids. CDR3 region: CASSPGGDEQYF. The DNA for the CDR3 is TGTGCCAGCAGCCCCGGGGGGGACGAGCAGTACTTC.

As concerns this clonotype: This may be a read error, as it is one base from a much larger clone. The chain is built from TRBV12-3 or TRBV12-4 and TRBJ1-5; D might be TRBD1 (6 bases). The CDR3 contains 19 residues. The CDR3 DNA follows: TGTGCCCGCAGCCCCCGTGCCCGGACAGTTTTCGCTTCGGATCAGCCCCAGCATTTT. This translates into CARSPRARTVFASDQPQHF.

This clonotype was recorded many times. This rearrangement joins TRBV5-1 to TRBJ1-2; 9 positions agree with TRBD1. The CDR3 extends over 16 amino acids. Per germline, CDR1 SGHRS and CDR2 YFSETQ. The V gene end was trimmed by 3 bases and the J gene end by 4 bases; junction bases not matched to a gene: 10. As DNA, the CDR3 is TGCGCCAGCAGCTCAGAACCGGGACAGGGTCGCTATGGCTACACCTTC. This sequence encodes CASSSEPGQGRYGYTF. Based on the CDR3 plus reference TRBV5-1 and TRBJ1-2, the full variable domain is KAGVTQTPRYLIKTRGQQVTLSCSPISGHRSVSWYQQTPGQGLQFLFEYFSETQRNKGNFPGRFSGRQFSNSRSEMNVSTLELGDSALYLCASSSEPGQGRYGYTFGSGTRLTVV.

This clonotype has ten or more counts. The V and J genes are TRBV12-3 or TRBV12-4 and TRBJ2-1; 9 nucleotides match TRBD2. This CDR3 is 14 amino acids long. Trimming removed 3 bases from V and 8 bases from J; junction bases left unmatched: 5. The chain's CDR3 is CASSLASGVDEQFF. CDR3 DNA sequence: TGTGCCAGCAGTTTGGCTAGCGGGGTTGATGAGCAGTTCTTC.